This T cell receptor (beta chain) was sequenced for a study of blood T cell repertoires in COVID-19. Study details: Sites in the United States, Italy and Spain provided acute and convalescent COVID-19 samples. Nucleic acid was either cDNA or gDNA, and it came from T cells, B-cell-depleted T cells, or PBMCs.

J gave up 8 bases and V 2 bases, and 12 bases lay outside the gene matches. This CDR3 has 16 amino acids. The germline CDR1 and CDR2 sequences are MDHEN and SYDVKM. In the source study's methods: Reference gene primer amplification in the assay estimated nucleated cell counts. Using immunoSEQ multiplex PCR, the repertoire was profiled, and TCRdb retains in-frame clones only, with some absent. From that table come the V and J calls and clone size; the DNA was used to work out D and trimming. The data contain around 83,000 clones, about 89% of them seen just once; the ten biggest clones take up approximately 14%.

This receptor was obtained from a man in his sixties or seventies with active or convalescent COVID-19. This rearrangement joins TRBV28 to TRBJ2-1; 7 positions agree with TRBD2. Sequencing was carried out using peripheral blood. CDR3 loop: CASSLNRASGRDEQFF. The CDR3 DNA reads as TGTGCCAGCAGTTTAAACCGGGCTAGCGGTCGGGATGAGCAGTTCTTC.